The entry that follows covers one T cell receptor beta chain sequence. Its antigen is unknown. Adult Caucasians living in Nashville, Tennessee made up all of the donors. Profiling relied on immunoSEQ multiplex PCR, and the TCRdb table lists in-frame clones only, not all of them. The repertoire holds some 2,100,000 clones, with roughly 95% as singletons. The entry originates in a study of shared clonotypes between healthy human individuals. Study-level points and caveats: Naive subsets usually exceeded memory subsets in estimated richness. Lower generation probabilities were found for non-shared clonotypes than for those shared by all four donors.

The sequencing input was naive CD4+ T cells sorted from blood. The subset is: CD45RA+ positively selected. The TCR was taken from a man between 18 and 35 years old in good health.

CDR3 bases: TGTGCCAGCAGCCCCGGCTCCTACGAGCAGTACTTC. Its translation is CASSPGSYEQYF. The rearrangement links TRBV7-6 to TRBJ2-7; D is ambiguous. CDR3 length: 12 residues. Per germline, CDR1 SGHVS and CDR2 FNYEAQ. Trimming shortened V by 5 bases and J by 0 bases, and 5 bases separated the two germline ends.